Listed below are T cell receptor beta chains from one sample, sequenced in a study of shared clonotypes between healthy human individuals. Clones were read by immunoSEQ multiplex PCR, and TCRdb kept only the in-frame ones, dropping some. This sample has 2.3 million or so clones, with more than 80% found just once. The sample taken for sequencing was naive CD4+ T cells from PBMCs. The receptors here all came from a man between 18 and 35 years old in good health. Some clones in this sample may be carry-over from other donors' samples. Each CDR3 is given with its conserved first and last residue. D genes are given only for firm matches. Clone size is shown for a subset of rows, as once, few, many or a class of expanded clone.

cdr3_nt: TGTGCCAGCAGCCCGGGACAGGGATTAGATACGCAGTATTTT
cdr3_aa: CASSPGQGLDTQYF
clone_size: NA
v_call: TRBV7-8
j_call: TRBJ2-3
d_call: TRBD1

cdr3_nt: TGTGCCATCAGTGAGTCGAATTTCAAGAACACTGAAGCTTTCTTT
cdr3_aa: CAISESNFKNTEAFF
clone_size: NA
v_call: TRBV10-3
j_call: TRBJ1-1
d_call: NA

cdr3_nt: TGTGCCAGCTCACCACCCGGGCGGAAGAACACTGAAGCTTTCTTT
cdr3_aa: CASSPPGRKNTEAFF
clone_size: NA
v_call: TRBV18
j_call: TRBJ1-1
d_call: NA

cdr3_nt: TGTGCCAGCAGCTTTTTAGCGGGAGGCCGGTACTACGAGCAGTACTTC
cdr3_aa: CASSFLAGGRYYEQYF
clone_size: NA
v_call: TRBV5-8
j_call: TRBJ2-7
d_call: TRBD2

cdr3_nt: TGTGCCAGTAGAGTACAGGGGGCTTACAATGAGCAGTTCTTC
cdr3_aa: CASRVQGAYNEQFF
clone_size: NA
v_call: TRBV19
j_call: TRBJ2-1
d_call: TRBD1

cdr3_nt: TGTGCCAGCAGCTTGGAAGTCTCTGGGGTAAAGCAGTTCTTC
cdr3_aa: CASSLEVSGVKQFF
clone_size: NA
v_call: TRBV5-5
j_call: TRBJ2-1
d_call: NA

cdr3_nt: TGCAGCGTTGGACGGGTACGCGGGGAGACCCAGTACTTC
cdr3_aa: CSVGRVRGETQYF
clone_size: NA
v_call: TRBV29-1
j_call: TRBJ2-5
d_call: NA

cdr3_nt: TGTGCCAGCAGCTCGCGGGGGAACACTGAAGCTTTCTTT
cdr3_aa: CASSSRGNTEAFF
clone_size: few
v_call: TRBV7-9
j_call: TRBJ1-1
d_call: NA

cdr3_nt: TGTGCCAGCAGCCCGACCGGCGGGAGGATCAATGAGCAGTTCTTC
cdr3_aa: CASSPTGGRINEQFF
clone_size: NA
v_call: TRBV7-2
j_call: TRBJ2-1
d_call: TRBD2

cdr3_nt: TGTGCCAGCATTCCCAACGTGAACACTGAAGCTTTCTTT
cdr3_aa: CASIPNVNTEAFF
clone_size: NA
v_call: TRBV2
j_call: TRBJ1-1
d_call: NA

cdr3_nt: TGTGCCAGCAGCTTTGGGCGGGAGGACAATGAGCAGTTCTTC
cdr3_aa: CASSFGREDNEQFF
clone_size: once
v_call: TRBV7-2
j_call: TRBJ2-1
d_call: TRBD2

cdr3_nt: TGCGCCAGCAGCTTAGAGGGGGGCTGGTATGGCTACACCTTC
cdr3_aa: CASSLEGGWYGYTF
clone_size: NA
v_call: TRBV5-1
j_call: TRBJ1-2
d_call: NA

cdr3_nt: TGTGCCAGCAGCTTAACGGGGAAAGGGATGGTTGAAGCTTTCTTT
cdr3_aa: CASSLTGKGMVEAFF
clone_size: NA
v_call: TRBV7-2
j_call: TRBJ1-1
d_call: NA

cdr3_nt: TGTGCCAGCAGCCTGACAGGGGGTGGCTCCTACAATGAGCAGTTCTTC
cdr3_aa: CASSLTGGGSYNEQFF
clone_size: once
v_call: TRBV7-2
j_call: TRBJ2-1
d_call: TRBD1

cdr3_nt: TGTGCCAGCAGCTTAGATTTCACTGAAGCTTTCTTT
cdr3_aa: CASSLDFTEAFF
clone_size: NA
v_call: TRBV7-9
j_call: TRBJ1-1
d_call: NA

cdr3_nt: TGTGCCAGCAGTCGAGGGACAGCTAGCAATCAGCCCCAGCATTTT
cdr3_aa: CASSRGTASNQPQHF
clone_size: NA
v_call: TRBV2
j_call: TRBJ1-5
d_call: TRBD1

cdr3_nt: TGTGCCAGCACCCTATTGACAATAGGAGGCAATCAGCCCCAGCATTTT
cdr3_aa: CASTLLTIGGNQPQHF
clone_size: NA
v_call: TRBV28
j_call: TRBJ1-5
d_call: NA

cdr3_nt: TGTGCCAGCAGTCGACCCCAAGAGACCCAGTACTTC
cdr3_aa: CASSRPQETQYF
clone_size: NA
v_call: TRBV6-5
j_call: TRBJ2-5
d_call: NA

cdr3_nt: TGTGCCAGCTCACCGGGGCTAGCGGAGGCCTACGAGCAGTACTTC
cdr3_aa: CASSPGLAEAYEQYF
clone_size: NA
v_call: TRBV18
j_call: TRBJ2-7
d_call: TRBD2

cdr3_nt: TGCGCCAGCAGCCAAGACGGGGAGCCCAAGGAGACCCAGTACTTC
cdr3_aa: CASSQDGEPKETQYF
clone_size: once
v_call: TRBV4-1
j_call: TRBJ2-5
d_call: NA

cdr3_nt: TGTGCCAGCTCACGAAGGTCCGGGACAGATAGCAATCAGCCCCAGCATTTT
cdr3_aa: CASSRRSGTDSNQPQHF
clone_size: NA
v_call: TRBV18
j_call: TRBJ1-5
d_call: TRBD1

cdr3_nt: TGTGCCAGCAGGGAAGAGACAGTCGGCAATCAGCCCCAGCATTTT
cdr3_aa: CASREETVGNQPQHF
clone_size: NA
v_call: TRBV28
j_call: TRBJ1-5
d_call: NA

cdr3_nt: TGTGCCACCAGCAGAGATCCCGGGCCCCCTAGTACCCAGCATTTT
cdr3_aa: CATSRDPGPPSTQHF
clone_size: NA
v_call: TRBV15
j_call: TRBJ1-5
d_call: NA

cdr3_nt: TGTGCCAGCAGCTTAGCGGTCCCCAGCAATCAGCCCCAGCATTTT
cdr3_aa: CASSLAVPSNQPQHF
clone_size: once
v_call: TRBV7-8
j_call: TRBJ1-5
d_call: NA

cdr3_nt: TGCGCCAGCAGTCTAGCAAAGGGCGGGGACGAGCAGTACTTC
cdr3_aa: CASSLAKGGDEQYF
clone_size: NA
v_call: TRBV4-1
j_call: TRBJ2-7
d_call: NA

cdr3_nt: TGTGCCAGCTCACCAACAGGGGGCGCTTCCTACGAGCAGTACTTC
cdr3_aa: CASSPTGGASYEQYF
clone_size: NA
v_call: TRBV18
j_call: TRBJ2-7
d_call: TRBD1

cdr3_nt: TGCGCCAGCAGCTTGGAGGGCCTACGAGAGCCCCAGCATTTT
cdr3_aa: CASSLEGLREPQHF
clone_size: NA
v_call: TRBV5-1
j_call: TRBJ1-5
d_call: NA

cdr3_nt: TGTGCCAGCAGCCCAGCGGGAGGGACCTACGAGCAGTACTTC
cdr3_aa: CASSPAGGTYEQYF
clone_size: NA
v_call: TRBV7-6
j_call: TRBJ2-7
d_call: TRBD2

cdr3_nt: TGTGCCAGCAGCTCCCGGGGCCGCTACGAGCAGTACTTC
cdr3_aa: CASSSRGRYEQYF
clone_size: NA
v_call: TRBV7-9
j_call: TRBJ2-7
d_call: NA

cdr3_nt: TGTGCCAGCTCGACGACTAGCGGGAGTTTTTACGAGCAGTACTTC
cdr3_aa: CASSTTSGSFYEQYF
clone_size: NA
v_call: TRBV18
j_call: TRBJ2-7
d_call: TRBD2

cdr3_nt: TGCGCCAGCAGAGGCCCGGACCCTGTGGGGATCGGCACTGAAGCTTTCTTT
cdr3_aa: CASRGPDPVGIGTEAFF
clone_size: NA
v_call: TRBV5-1
j_call: TRBJ1-1
d_call: NA

cdr3_nt: TGTGCTAGTGGTGCGGACTCCTCCTACGAGCAGTACTTC
cdr3_aa: CASGADSSYEQYF
clone_size: NA
v_call: TRBV12-5
j_call: TRBJ2-7
d_call: NA

cdr3_nt: TGTGCCAGCAGCTTAATTTATAAGAACACTGAAGCTTTCTTT
cdr3_aa: CASSLIYKNTEAFF
clone_size: NA
v_call: TRBV7-8
j_call: TRBJ1-1
d_call: NA

cdr3_nt: TGTGCCTGGGGTGCGAGGAGGACAGATACGCAGTATTTT
cdr3_aa: CAWGARRTDTQYF
clone_size: NA
v_call: TRBV30
j_call: TRBJ2-3
d_call: NA

cdr3_nt: TGTGCCAGCAGCTTAGGGGTTTTTGAAAAACTGTTTTTT
cdr3_aa: CASSLGVFEKLFF
clone_size: NA
v_call: TRBV7-2
j_call: TRBJ1-4
d_call: NA

cdr3_nt: TGTGCCAGCAGTTTGGGGGGGGCCCCTTTGAACACTGAAGCTTTCTTT
cdr3_aa: CASSLGGAPLNTEAFF
clone_size: NA
v_call: TRBV28
j_call: TRBJ1-1
d_call: NA

cdr3_nt: TGTGCCAGCAGCTTAGCCCCTGGGGGTAGAAACACCATATATTTT
cdr3_aa: CASSLAPGGRNTIYF
clone_size: NA
v_call: TRBV7-2
j_call: TRBJ1-3
d_call: NA

cdr3_nt: TGTGCCAGCAGCCTACAGGGGGGAAGCAATCAGCCCCAGCATTTT
cdr3_aa: CASSLQGGSNQPQHF
clone_size: NA
v_call: TRBV7-9
j_call: TRBJ1-5
d_call: TRBD1

cdr3_nt: TGTGCCAGCAGTTTCCTAGCGGGAGCCTACGAGCAGTACTTC
cdr3_aa: CASSFLAGAYEQYF
clone_size: NA
v_call: TRBV27
j_call: TRBJ2-7
d_call: TRBD2

cdr3_nt: TGTGCCAGCAGTTTATGGGGCCAAGAGACCCAGTACTTC
cdr3_aa: CASSLWGQETQYF
clone_size: once
v_call: TRBV28
j_call: TRBJ2-5
d_call: NA

cdr3_nt: TGTGCCGCCTCATCAAGGGGGGTGGACAGGTACCAAGAGACCCAGTACTTC
cdr3_aa: CAASSRGVDRYQETQYF
clone_size: NA
v_call: TRBV10-3
j_call: TRBJ2-5
d_call: NA

cdr3_nt: TGTGCCAGCAGTCCCCGGGACAGGGGAAACACCATATATTTT
cdr3_aa: CASSPRDRGNTIYF
clone_size: once
v_call: TRBV28
j_call: TRBJ1-3
d_call: TRBD1

cdr3_nt: TGTGCCAGCAGCTTAGCGGGGGATGCCTACGAGCAGTACTTC
cdr3_aa: CASSLAGDAYEQYF
clone_size: once
v_call: TRBV7-6
j_call: TRBJ2-7
d_call: NA

cdr3_nt: TGTGCCAGCAGTTTAATGGCGCAGGGGGTGAAAACTGAAGCTTTCTTT
cdr3_aa: CASSLMAQGVKTEAFF
clone_size: NA
v_call: TRBV28
j_call: TRBJ1-1
d_call: TRBD1

cdr3_nt: TGTGCCAGCAGCCTCCAACAGGGCCCCGAGCAGTACTTC
cdr3_aa: CASSLQQGPEQYF
clone_size: once
v_call: TRBV7-1
j_call: TRBJ2-7
d_call: NA

cdr3_nt: TGTGCCAGCAGCTTAGAGGGTGGGACAAATCAGCCCCAGCATTTT
cdr3_aa: CASSLEGGTNQPQHF
clone_size: NA
v_call: TRBV11-2
j_call: TRBJ1-5
d_call: NA

cdr3_nt: TGTGCCAGCAGCCACTCAGGGGAAGCAGATACGCAGTATTTT
cdr3_aa: CASSHSGEADTQYF
clone_size: NA
v_call: TRBV5-4
j_call: TRBJ2-3
d_call: NA

cdr3_nt: TGTGCCAGCAGCAGGACAGGGAGTAACTATGGCTACACCTTC
cdr3_aa: CASSRTGSNYGYTF
clone_size: NA
v_call: TRBV5-4
j_call: TRBJ1-2
d_call: TRBD1

cdr3_nt: TGCGCCAGCAGCCATAGGGACAGCCGAGTCTCAACTAATGAAAAACTGTTTTTT
cdr3_aa: CASSHRDSRVSTNEKLFF
clone_size: NA
v_call: TRBV4-1
j_call: TRBJ1-4
d_call: TRBD1